This T cell receptor (beta chain) was found in a study of blood T cell repertoires in COVID-19. This clone was counted once. Clones were read by immunoSEQ multiplex PCR, and TCRdb kept only the in-frame ones, dropping some. The data hold over 200,000 clones, with under 95% observed a single time. Germline V gene data show CDR1 as DFQATT and CDR2 as SNEGSKA (reference sequence). The CDR3 contains 11 residues. Trimming left V 7 bases short and J 5 bases short, with 11 bases between. The specimen sequenced was peripheral blood. This chain connects TRBV20-1 to TRBJ1-1, with D possibly matching TRBD1 (5 bases). This receptor was identified in a young man with acute or convalescent COVID-19. CDR3 protein: CSVGGGTEAFF. The CDR3 DNA reads as TGCAGTGTCGGGGGAGGGACTGAAGCTTTCTTT.